This T cell receptor (beta chain) was documented in a study of T cells after yellow fever vaccination. Background on the study: Preparation of the low-cell-number fractions used SMART-Seq v4 Ultra Low Input.

V lost 8 bases and J lost 0, with 11 bases in between. The CDR3 length is 12 residues. Germline-derived CDR1 and CDR2 are SQVTM and ANQGSEA. This clonotype was found many times. No antigen is known for it. Study findings and constraints: Bulk-population clonotypes that are abundant could appear as contaminants in FACS-sorted repertoires. Secondary responses were weaker yet peaked faster, day 5 versus 15.

By 5'RACE template switching, TCR cDNA was produced, with a universal primer site and UMIs added in the process. TCRdb re-called the 5' RACE reads with MiXCR, one entry per CDR3 protein. This sample has hundreds of thousands of distinct CDR3 sequences, with 13% found just once. The source was PBMCs, collected on the day of the yellow fever booster vaccination. The chain has TRBV29-1 and TRBJ2-7, with D possibly TRBD1 on 6 matching bases. The TCR was taken from a man aged 25-40 years who received the YFV17D yellow fever vaccine. DNA of the CDR3: TGCAGCTTTAACAGGGACTCCTACGAGCAGTACTTC. Translation gives CSFNRDSYEQYF.